Below, 21 T cell receptor beta chains from the same sample are listed, as sequenced in a study of T cells in pancreatic ductal adenocarcinoma. Assay: immunoSEQ multiplex PCR; the TCRdb copy retains only in-frame clones and omits some. This sample has over 90,000 clones, with 90% to 95% found just once. The selected patients with pancreatic ductal adenocarcinoma had surgery but no neoadjuvant therapy. Sequencing was carried out using PBMCs. The receptors were gathered from a human donor with pancreatic ductal adenocarcinoma.

This clone appeared a single time. V and J are TRBV10-2 and TRBJ2-7, with D possibly being TRBD1 (5 bases). Germline CDR1 reads WSHSY; CDR2 reads SAAADI. V lost 7 bases and J lost 3, with 10 bases in between. The CDR3 extends over 12 amino acids. CDR3 amino acids: CASMKDSYEQYF. The CDR3 nucleotides read TGCGCCAGCATGAAAGACAGCTACGAGCAGTACTTC.

This chain uses TRBV27 with TRBJ2-7; D might be TRBD1 (8 bases). CDR3 length: 14 amino acids. The germline V gene encodes CDR1 MNHEY and CDR2 SMNVEV (reference sequence). V was clipped by 6 bases and J by 3 bases, with 15 bases between them. In nucleotides, the CDR3 is TGTGCCAGCAGACAGGGGGGGAGTGGCTACGAGCAGTACTTC. It specifies CASRQGGSGYEQYF.

This rearrangement joins TRBV5-1 to TRBJ2-2; D perhaps matches TRBD1 (5 bases). The germline V and J ends were trimmed by 2 bases and 3 bases, with 11 bases remaining between them. Germline lookup yields CDR1 SGHRS and CDR2 YFSETQ. CDR3 length: 15 residues. Here the CDR3 DNA reads TGCGCCAGCAGCTTTTTAGGGGCGGACACCGGGGAGCTGTTTTTT. Encoded protein: CASSFLGADTGELFF.

The genes are TRBV7-2 and TRBJ1-2, with 9 bases matching TRBD1. CDR1 and CDR2 from the germline V gene are SGHTA and FQGNSA. The J segment lost 2 bases and the V segment lost 5 bases, leaving 3 bases of the junction unmatched. The CDR3 has 14 amino acids. The CDR3 sequence is CASSHDRGNYGYTF. As DNA, the CDR3 is TGTGCCAGCAGCCATGACAGGGGGAACTATGGCTACACCTTC.

In the case of this clone: Without the conserved terminal phenylalanine or tryptophan, this CDR3 likely stems from a read error. The DNA is omitted, as the CDR3 cannot be located on it reliably, and the CDR3 follows TCRdb's listing. This chain joins TRBV7-8 and TRBJ2-3; TRBD1, as called in the table, went unchecked against the DNA. Germline CDR1 reads SGHVS; CDR2 reads FQNEAQ. The CDR3 extends over 15 residues, inclusive of both ends. CDR3 region: CASSSKNLWDRVYHV.

This CDR3 reads CASSQVQGGELFF. The DNA of the CDR3 is TGTGCCAGCAGCCAAGTTCAGGGCGGGGAGCTGTTTTTT. The chain links TRBV14 to TRBJ2-2, with TRBD1 as a possible D gene (5 bases). V dropped 1 base and J dropped 7 bases, with 7 bases sitting between them. Germline lookup yields CDR1 SGHDN and CDR2 FVKESK. The CDR3 is 13 residues long.

The gene calls are TRBV30 and TRBJ2-1; TRBD1 matches at 8 bases. With V trimmed by 4 bases and J by 7 bases, 9 bases remained unmatched. The CDR3 is 14 amino acids. CDR1 is GTSNPN and CDR2 is SVGIG in the germline V gene (reference sequence). The CDR3 region is CAWTQGAQGNEQFF. CDR3 sequence (DNA): TGTGCCTGGACTCAGGGGGCGCAGGGTAATGAGCAGTTCTTC.

The chain combines TRBV11-3 with TRBJ2-3; TRBD1 is a possible D gene (6 bases). With 0 bases removed from V and 10 bases from J, the gap between germline ends came to 11 bases. The CDR3 covers 13 residues. Germline CDR1 SGHNT, CDR2 YENEEA. The CDR3 DNA reads TGTGCCAGCAGCTTAGAATTTGGGGGCCCGCAGTATTTT. Translated, it gives CASSLEFGGPQYF.

The chain recombines TRBV4-2 with TRBJ2-3, with 7 bases aligning to TRBD2. Germline CDR1 is LGHNA and CDR2 is YNFKEQ. V trimming: 3 bases; J trimming: 3 bases; junction bases outside the gene matches: 6. There are 15 residues in the CDR3. The CDR3 bases are TGTGCCAGCAGCCAGGGACTACCGGCGACAGATACGCAGTATTTT. It is translated as CASSQGLPATDTQYF.

The CDR3 loop reads CASRGTSGSAGELFF. The DNA of the CDR3 is TGTGCCAGTAGGGGGACTAGCGGGAGCGCCGGGGAGCTGTTTTTT. V usage is TRBV19 and J usage is TRBJ2-2; 14 bases are shared with TRBD2. The CDR3 spans 15 residues. Germline V gives CDR1 LNHDA, CDR2 SQIVND (reference sequence). V dropped 6 bases and J dropped 6; count of bases not matched to a gene: 3.

The chain couples TRBV4-3 to TRBJ2-1; TRBD2 agrees at 8 bases. From germline, CDR1 is LGHNA and CDR2 YSLEER. This CDR3 is built from 15 residues. The ends lost 0 bases at V and 6 bases at J; junction bases unmatched: 4. The CDR3 loop reads CASSQDISGGNEQFF. CDR3 nucleotide sequence: TGCGCCAGCAGCCAAGATATAAGCGGGGGCAATGAGCAGTTCTTC.

The chain recombines TRBV5-1 with TRBJ2-3; TRBD1 matches 12 bases. Germline CDR1 reads SGHRS; CDR2 reads YFSETQ. V lost 4 bases and J lost 3; bases outside the gene matches: 3. CDR3 length equals 15 residues. The chain's CDR3 is CASSRGQGATDTQYF. CDR3 nucleotides: TGCGCCAGCAGCCGGGGACAGGGGGCAACAGATACGCAGTATTTT.

V and J are TRBV9 and TRBJ2-1, with TRBD2 identical over 12 bases. Germline CDR1 is SGDLS and CDR2 is YYNGEE. The CDR3 is 15 amino acids. Unmatched junction bases numbered 9, after V lost 7 bases and J lost 7 bases. The CDR3 protein is CASGPSGRAENEQFF. As DNA, the CDR3 is TGTGCCAGCGGGCCTAGCGGGAGGGCGGAGAATGAGCAGTTCTTC.

This sequence joins TRBV7-9 and TRBJ2-5; 8 nucleotides line up with TRBD2. This CDR3 has 13 amino acids. Germline values: CDR1 SEHNR, CDR2 FQNEAQ (reference sequence). The V gene end was trimmed by 7 bases and the J gene end by 4 bases; junction bases not matched to a gene: 5. DNA for the CDR3: TGTGCCAGCATCCAACGGGGGGGAGAGACCCAGTACTTC. It translates to CASIQRGGETQYF.

The V gene is TRBV27, the J gene TRBJ2-7, with 9 bases that match TRBD2. This CDR3 contains 16 residues. V lost 7 bases to trimming and J lost 1 base; unmatched junction nucleotides: 11. Germline values: CDR1 MNHEY, CDR2 SMNVEV (reference sequence). The CDR3 DNA sequence: TGTGCCAGCACTCCTCCGACTAGCGGTACTTCCTACGAGCAGTACTTC. The encoded protein is CASTPPTSGTSYEQYF.

The V gene is TRBV6-1, the J gene TRBJ2-3, with D unclear. The CDR3 covers 15 residues. V shed 7 bases and J shed 1 base, with 15 bases lying between them. CDR1 MNHNS and CDR2 SASEGT come from the germline V gene. DNA for the CDR3: TGTGCCAGCAAGTCAACCCCTGAGCGCACAGATACGCAGTATTTT. It is translated as CASKSTPERTDTQYF.

The V call is TRBV7-2, the J call TRBJ2-7; 7 nucleotides align to TRBD1. J was trimmed by 5 bases and V by 0 bases; bases with no gene match: 4. Germline lookup yields CDR1 SGHTA and CDR2 FQGNSA. There are 14 residues in the CDR3. The CDR3 sequence: CASSLARGRNEQYF. The CDR3 DNA follows: TGTGCCAGCAGCTTAGCGAGGGGGCGGAACGAGCAGTACTTC. The entire variable domain, with the rest obtained from reference TRBV7-2 and TRBJ2-7, is as follows: GAGVSQSPSNKVTEKGKDVELRCDPISGHTALYWYRQSLGQGLEFLIYFQGNSAPDKSGLPSDRFSAERTGGSVSTLTIQRTQQEDSAVYLCASSLARGRNEQYFGPGTRLTVT.

The chain has TRBV1 and TRBJ2-5; the table assigns TRBD2, which was not confirmed against the DNA. TRBV1 is termed a pseudogene. CDR3 length: 16 amino acids. The DNA of the CDR3 is TGCACCAGCAGCCTCCGTACACCGGGAGAGCAAGAGACCCAGTACTTC. Its protein product is CTSSLRTPGEQETQYF.

This clone came up once. The chain recombines TRBV5-1 with TRBJ2-7, with D possibly matching TRBD2 (5 bases). Trimming removed 0 bases at V and 2 bases at J, with 6 bases between. Looked up from germline, CDR1 is SGHRS and CDR2 is YFSETQ. The CDR3 totals 13 residues. The CDR3 sequence: CASSLAGTYEQYF. CDR3 nucleotides: TGCGCCAGCAGCTTGGCGGGGACCTACGAGCAGTACTTC.

The chain uses TRBV29-1 and TRBJ1-1; D gene unclear. Germline values: CDR1 SQVTM, CDR2 ANQGSEA. Deletions cut 7 bases from V and 1 base from J, with 10 bases between. The CDR3 sequence is 12 residues long. The CDR3 DNA reads TGCAGCGCCGCTGAGGGGAACACTGAAGCTTTCTTT. Its translation is CSAAEGNTEAFF.

The chain links TRBV9 to TRBJ2-3; 13 bases match TRBD2. CDR1 is SGDLS, CDR2 YYNGEE, per germline. Losses at the gene ends were 4 bases for V and 4 bases for J; bases not matched to a gene: 6. The CDR3 is 16 amino acids. The CDR3 DNA is TGTGCCAGCAGCCCAGAAACTAGCGGGAGGGCAGATACGCAGTATTTT. Its translation: CASSPETSGRADTQYF.